One and the same sample provided the 10 T cell receptor beta chains below, sequenced in a study of T cells in localized non-small cell lung cancer. Here immunoSEQ multiplex PCR was the method, and the copy in TCRdb shows in-frame clones only, minus some. Among around 53,000 clones listed, roughly 80% were seen once. The sequencing here drew on PBMCs, taken before any cancer treatment. All receptors come from a woman aged 40-69 years with stage II lung adenocarcinoma.

V usage is TRBV7-2 and J usage is TRBJ1-4; maybe TRBD1 (6 bases). CDR1 and CDR2 (germline): SGHTA, FQGNSA. The CDR3 spans 13 residues. V gave up 3 bases and J gave up 5 bases, with 7 bases separating them. CDR3 sequence: CASSFGQNEKLFF. In DNA form, the CDR3 reads TGTGCCAGCAGCTTCGGACAGAATGAAAAACTGTTTTTT. Full variable domain (rest looked up from reference TRBV7-2 and TRBJ1-4): GAGVSQSPSNKVTEKGKDVELRCDPISGHTALYWYRQSLGQGLEFLIYFQGNSAPDKSGLPSDRFSAERTGGSVSTLTIQRTQQEDSAVYLCASSFGQNEKLFFGSGTQLSVL.

The rearrangement links TRBV18 to TRBJ1-1, with D tentatively TRBD1 (6 bases). The CDR3 runs to 14 residues. With 2 bases removed from V and 2 bases from J, the gap between germline ends came to 9 bases. The V gene's germline CDR1 is KGHSH and CDR2 LQKENI. The CDR3 spells CASSPSRGNTEAFF. Written as DNA, the CDR3 is TGTGCCAGCTCACCATCCAGGGGCAACACTGAAGCTTTCTTT.

This chain uses TRBV5-1 with TRBJ1-1; D is unresolved. Germline V gene data show CDR1 as SGHRS and CDR2 as YFSETQ. The CDR3 runs 14 residues. The ends were cut back, 0 bases at V and 4 bases at J, with 10 bases in the middle. CDR3 sequence (DNA): TGCGCCAGCAGCTTGGGTCCTCAGAGCACTGAAGCTTTCTTT. The encoded protein is CASSLGPQSTEAFF.

This clone has a single count. This chain uses TRBV7-6 with TRBJ2-1; D assignment may be TRBD1 or TRBD2 (6 bases each). Germline loops: CDR1 SGHVS, CDR2 FNYEAQ. The V end was cut by 4 bases, the J end by 5 bases, with 12 bases between. The CDR3 totals 14 residues. The CDR3 bases are TGTGCCAGCAGCTCCCGGGGGCAGAACAATGAGCAGTTCTTC. This translates into CASSSRGQNNEQFF.

This clone was observed a handful of times. In DNA form, the CDR3 reads TGTGCCAGCACCACTAAGTTGGGTCTCAGCTATGGCTACACCTTC. Its translation: CASTTKLGLSYGYTF. The chain uses TRBV6-8 and TRBJ1-2; D is undetermined. The V gene lost 7 bases and the J gene lost 4 bases, with 19 bases spanning the gap. CDR1 is MNHGY and CDR2 is SAAAGT in the germline V gene. This CDR3 has 15 residues.

The chain carries TRBV27 and TRBJ2-2; TRBD2 matches 8 bases. The CDR3 extends over 15 amino acids. With 6 bases clipped from V and 6 bases from J, the junction kept 9 bases outside the gene matches. Germline V gene data show CDR1 as MNHEY and CDR2 as SMNVEV (reference sequence). The CDR3, as DNA: TGTGCCAGCAGCCTTAGCGGGGCTAGACCCGGGGAGCTGTTTTTT. Translation: CASSLSGARPGELFF.

V usage is TRBV9 and J usage is TRBJ2-2; no reliable D call. Trimming removed 6 bases from V and 5 bases from J, with 11 bases in between. The germline V gene encodes CDR1 SGDLS and CDR2 YYNGEE. The CDR3 totals 13 residues. CDR3 in DNA: TGTGCCAGCACCTTCGGAGATACCGGGGAGCTGTTTTTT. Amino acids: CASTFGDTGELFF.

The chain couples TRBV7-2 to TRBJ1-5, with no clear D. The CDR3 has 14 amino acids. Trimming removed 3 bases at V and 3 bases at J, with 9 bases between. Germline-derived CDR1 and CDR2 are SGHTA and FQGNSA. In DNA form, the CDR3 reads TGTGCCAGCAGCTTGCCGGGCCCCAATCAGCCCCAGCATTTT. This sequence encodes CASSLPGPNQPQHF.

V and J are TRBV6-5 and TRBJ1-2; no definite D call. The CDR3 is 11 residues long. Germline lookup yields CDR1 MNHEY and CDR2 SVGAGI. V lost 6 bases, J lost 3 bases, and 5 bases lay in between. The CDR3 nucleotides read TGTGCCAGCAGAAGGGACTATGGCTACACCTTC. This translates into CASRRDYGYTF.

The chain uses TRBV7-2 and TRBJ1-1, with 8 bases fitting TRBD1. After removal of 5 bases from V and 1 base from J, the junction contained 6 bases not matched to a gene. The length of the CDR3 is 15 residues. Germline-derived CDR1 and CDR2 are SGHTA and FQGNSA. In nucleotides, the CDR3 is TGTGCCAGCAGCCCGGACAGGGCAGAGAACACTGAAGCTTTCTTT. Translation: CASSPDRAENTEAFF.